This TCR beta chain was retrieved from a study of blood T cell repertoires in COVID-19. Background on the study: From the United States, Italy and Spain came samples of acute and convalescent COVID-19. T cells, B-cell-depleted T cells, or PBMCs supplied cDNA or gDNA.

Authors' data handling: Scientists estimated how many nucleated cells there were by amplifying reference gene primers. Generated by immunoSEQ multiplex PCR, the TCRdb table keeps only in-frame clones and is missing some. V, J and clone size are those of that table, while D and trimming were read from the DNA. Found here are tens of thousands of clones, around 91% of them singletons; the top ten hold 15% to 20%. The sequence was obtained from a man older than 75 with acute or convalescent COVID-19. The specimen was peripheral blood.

The CDR3 nucleotides are TGTGCCAGTAGTATCGGACAGGGTGTTGCCTACGAGCAGTACTTC. This sequence encodes CASSIGQGVAYEQYF. The J gene is TRBJ2-7, the V gene TRBV19, with 8 positions matching TRBD1. Trimming removed 3 bases from V and 2 bases from J; junction bases left unmatched: 6. The CDR3 is made up of 15 amino acids. Looked up from germline, CDR1 is LNHDA and CDR2 is SQIVND (reference sequence). The whole variable domain, filled in from reference TRBV19 and TRBJ2-7, reads DGGITQSPKYLFRKEGQNVTLSCEQNLNHDAMYWYRQDPGQGLRLIYYSQIVNDFQKGDIAEGYSVSREKKESFPLTVTSAQKNPTAFYLCASSIGQGVAYEQYFGPGTRLTVT.